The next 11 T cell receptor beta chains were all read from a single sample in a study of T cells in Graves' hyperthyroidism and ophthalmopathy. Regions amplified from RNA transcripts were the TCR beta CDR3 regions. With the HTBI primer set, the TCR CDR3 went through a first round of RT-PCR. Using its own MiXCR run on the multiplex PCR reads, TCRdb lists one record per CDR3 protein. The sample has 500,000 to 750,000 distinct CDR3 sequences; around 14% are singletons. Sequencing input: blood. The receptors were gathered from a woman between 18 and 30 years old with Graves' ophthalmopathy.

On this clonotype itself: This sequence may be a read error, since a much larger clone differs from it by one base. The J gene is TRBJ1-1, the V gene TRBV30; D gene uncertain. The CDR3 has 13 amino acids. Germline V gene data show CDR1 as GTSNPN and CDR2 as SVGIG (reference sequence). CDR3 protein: CAWRTSSNAEAFF. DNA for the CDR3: TGTGCCTGGAGAACGTCCTCGAACGCTGAAGCTTTCTTT.

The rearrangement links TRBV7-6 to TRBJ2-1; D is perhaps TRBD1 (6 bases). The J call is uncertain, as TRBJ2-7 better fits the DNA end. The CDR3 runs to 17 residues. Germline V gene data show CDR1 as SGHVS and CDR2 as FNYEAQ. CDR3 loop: CASSLDQGQNSYNEQYF. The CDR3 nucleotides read TGTGCCAGCAGCTTAGATCAGGGGCAAAACTCCTACAATGAGCAGTACTTC.

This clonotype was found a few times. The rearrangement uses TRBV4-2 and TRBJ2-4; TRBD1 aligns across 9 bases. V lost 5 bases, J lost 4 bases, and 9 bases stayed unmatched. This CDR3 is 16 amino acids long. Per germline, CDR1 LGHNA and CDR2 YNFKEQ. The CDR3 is CASSASPGTGKNIQYF. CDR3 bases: TGTGCCAGCAGCGCAAGCCCCGGGACAGGGAAAAACATTCAGTACTTC.

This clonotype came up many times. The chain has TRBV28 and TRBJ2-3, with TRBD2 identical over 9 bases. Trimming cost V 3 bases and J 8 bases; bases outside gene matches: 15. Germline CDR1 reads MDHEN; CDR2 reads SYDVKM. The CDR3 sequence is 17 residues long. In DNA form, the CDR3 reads TGTGCCAGCAGTTTTCGAAATTTAGCGGGGGCTAATGGTACGCAGTATTTT. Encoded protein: CASSFRNLAGANGTQYF.

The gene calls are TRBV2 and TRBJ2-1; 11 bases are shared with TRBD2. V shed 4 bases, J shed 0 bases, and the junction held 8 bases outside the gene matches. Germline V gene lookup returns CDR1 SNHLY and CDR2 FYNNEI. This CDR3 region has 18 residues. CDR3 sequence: CASSGGLADLSSYNEQFF. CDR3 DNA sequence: TGTGCCAGCAGTGGGGGACTAGCGGATCTGAGCTCCTACAATGAGCAGTTCTTC.

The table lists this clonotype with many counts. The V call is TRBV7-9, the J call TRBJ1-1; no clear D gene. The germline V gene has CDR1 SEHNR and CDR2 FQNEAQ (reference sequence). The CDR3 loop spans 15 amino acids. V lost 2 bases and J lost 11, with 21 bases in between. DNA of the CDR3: TGTGCCAGCAGCTTAACGGACCTGGACGCTTCCAGCGCTTTCTTT. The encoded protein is CASSLTDLDASSAFF.

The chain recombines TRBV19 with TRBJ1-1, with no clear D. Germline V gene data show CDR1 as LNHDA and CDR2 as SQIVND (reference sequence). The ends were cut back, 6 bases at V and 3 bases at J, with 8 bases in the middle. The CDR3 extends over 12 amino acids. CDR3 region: CASSWEDTEAFF. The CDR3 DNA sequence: TGTGCCAGTAGCTGGGAGGACACTGAAGCTTTCTTT.

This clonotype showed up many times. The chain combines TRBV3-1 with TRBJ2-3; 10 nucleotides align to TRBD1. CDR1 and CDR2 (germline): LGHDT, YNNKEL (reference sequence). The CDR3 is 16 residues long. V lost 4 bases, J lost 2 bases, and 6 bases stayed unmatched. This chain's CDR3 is CASSPGQGTTTDTQYF. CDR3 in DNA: TGTGCCAGCAGCCCGGGACAGGGGACAACCACAGATACGCAGTATTTT.

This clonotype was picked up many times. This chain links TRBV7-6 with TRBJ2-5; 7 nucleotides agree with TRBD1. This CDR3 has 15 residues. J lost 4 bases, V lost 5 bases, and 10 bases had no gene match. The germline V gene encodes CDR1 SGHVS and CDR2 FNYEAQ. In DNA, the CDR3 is TGTGCCAGCAGCCCAGGAACAGGGGTCCCAGAGACCCAGTACTTC. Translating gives CASSPGTGVPETQYF.

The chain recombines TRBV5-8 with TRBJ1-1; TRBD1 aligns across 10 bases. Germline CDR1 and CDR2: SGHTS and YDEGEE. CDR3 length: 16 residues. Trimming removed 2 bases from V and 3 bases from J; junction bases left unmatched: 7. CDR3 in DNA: TGTGCCAGCAGCTTTGACAGGGGGCACGGGTACACTGAAGCTTTCTTT. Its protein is CASSFDRGHGYTEAFF.

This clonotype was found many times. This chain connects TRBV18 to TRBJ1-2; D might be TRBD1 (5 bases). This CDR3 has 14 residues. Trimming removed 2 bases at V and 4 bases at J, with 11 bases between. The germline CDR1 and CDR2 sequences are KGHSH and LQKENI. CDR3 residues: CASSPGDGSYGYTF. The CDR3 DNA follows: TGTGCCAGCTCACCAGGGGACGGCTCCTATGGCTACACCTTC. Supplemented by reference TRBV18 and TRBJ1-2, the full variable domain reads NAGVMQNPRHLVRRRGQEARLRCSPMKGHSHVYWYRQLPEEGLKFMVYLQKENIIDESGMPKERFSAEFPKEGPSILRIQQVVRGDSAAYFCASSPGDGSYGYTFGSGTRLTVV.